The 4 T cell receptor beta chains below all came from one sample that was sequenced in a study of T-cell reconstitution after alpha-beta-depleted transplantation in children. During its preparation, the TCRbeta library received unique molecular identifiers. Each CDR3 protein is one row after TCRdb ran MiXCR on the PCR reads. There are some 390,000 distinct CDR3 sequences in the sample; around 21% occur only once, and over 3.5% lies in the top ten. The sequencing here drew on PBMCs from the stem cell graft donor, taken from the stem cell graft. The receptor set was obtained from a human donor who donated a stem cell graft to a child with acute myeloid leukemia.

The chain employs TRBV20-1 and TRBJ2-7; D is possibly TRBD1 or TRBD2 (6 bases each). This CDR3 comprises 17 residues. The V and J ends lost 0 bases and 7 bases respectively, with 25 bases between them. In germline, CDR1 is DFQATT, CDR2 SNEGSKA (reference sequence). CDR3 region: CSARDASGSTRGGEQYF. The DNA of the CDR3 is TGCAGTGCTAGAGATGCGAGCGGGTCGACGCGAGGGGGGGAGCAGTACTTC.

The V call is TRBV12-3 or TRBV12-4, the J call TRBJ2-1; D not resolved. Trimming cost V 6 bases and J 4 bases, with 10 bases left between them. The CDR3 length is 13 residues. The CDR3 spells CASSRREYNEQFF. CDR3 nucleotide sequence: TGTGCCAGCAGCCGCCGAGAGTACAATGAGCAGTTCTTC.

This clonotype turned up a few times. The rearrangement links TRBV4-3 to TRBJ2-7; D possibly corresponds to TRBD2 (6 bases). Per the germline V gene, CDR1 is LGHNA and CDR2 is YSLEER. CDR3 length: 15 amino acids. V was trimmed by 0 bases and J by 2 bases, leaving 11 bases between them. CDR3 nucleotides: TGCGCCAGCAGCCAAGAGCGGGAAGCGACCTACGAGCAGTACTTC. This translates into CASSQEREATYEQYF.

This clonotype came up many times. This rearrangement joins TRBV20-1 to TRBJ2-3, with D tentatively TRBD2 (6 bases). V was pared by 7 bases and J by 6 bases, with 14 bases between. The CDR3 length is 12 residues. Germline V lookup: CDR1 DFQATT, CDR2 SNEGSKA (reference sequence). CDR3 loop: CSVRGPPDTQYF. The CDR3 nucleotides are TGCAGTGTGCGGGGCCCGCCCGATACGCAGTATTTT.